Shown below are 24 T cell receptor beta chains from a single sample sequenced in a study of cytomegalovirus exposure and HLA in healthy donors. 60 Vbeta and 13 Jbeta primers were used in PCR. Method: immunoSEQ multiplex PCR; TCRdb's copy keeps in-frame clones and lacks some. The profile shows more than 95,000 clones, roughly 70% of them singletons. What was sequenced was PBMCs. These receptors were obtained from a young woman in good health and CMV-seronegative.

This clone was observed a handful of times. The chain recombines TRBV28 with TRBJ2-7; D call uncertain. CDR3 length: 13 residues. Germline lookup yields CDR1 MDHEN and CDR2 SYDVKM. Trimming pared 4 bases from V and 4 bases from J, leaving 11 bases between. CDR3 protein: CASSSQSPYEQYF. CDR3 sequence (DNA): TGTGCCAGCAGTTCACAGAGTCCGTACGAGCAGTACTTC.

The chain carries TRBV19 and TRBJ1-4; D remains ambiguous. Germline V gene data show CDR1 as LNHDA and CDR2 as SQIVND (reference sequence). Trimming stripped 5 bases from V and 8 bases from J, with 15 bases between. The CDR3 spans 14 residues. The CDR3, as DNA: TGTGCCAGTAGTCCAGAGGCAGAACCGGAAAAACTGTTTTTT. Translated, it gives CASSPEAEPEKLFF.

This clone is a singleton in its sample. This chain uses TRBV9 with TRBJ2-3; 8 nucleotides agree with TRBD2. Germline lookup yields CDR1 SGDLS and CDR2 YYNGEE. CDR3 length equals 17 residues. V lost 0 bases, J lost 2 bases, and 8 bases stayed unmatched. The CDR3 sequence is CASSVGMRGAFTDTQYF. For the CDR3, the DNA is TGTGCCAGCAGCGTAGGTATGCGGGGGGCCTTCACAGATACGCAGTATTTT.

This chain's CDR3 is CASRGGGAHNEQFF. The CDR3 DNA reads TGTGCCAGCAGGGGCGGGGGGGCCCACAATGAGCAGTTCTTC. This sequence joins TRBV6-6 and TRBJ2-1; 9 bases fit TRBD2. The CDR3 is made up of 14 amino acids. V was pared by 6 bases and J by 5 bases, with 5 bases of the junction left unmatched. Germline loops: CDR1 MNHNY, CDR2 SVGAGI (reference sequence).

This chain uses TRBV6-6 with TRBJ2-4; TRBD2 agrees at 7 bases. V shed 8 bases and J 8 bases; nucleotides not matched to a gene: 9. This CDR3 spans 13 amino acids. CDR1 is MNHNY and CDR2 is SVGAGI in the germline V gene (reference sequence). The CDR3 coding sequence is TGTGCCAGCGCCGGGGGGTCTCGCGACATTCAGTACTTC. Residues: CASAGGSRDIQYF.

This sequence joins TRBV18 and TRBJ1-2; D unclear. Trimming took 3 bases from V and 3 from J, leaving 8 bases between them. The CDR3 sequence is 13 residues long. Germline V gives CDR1 KGHSH, CDR2 LQKENI. The CDR3 region is CASSPGEDYGYTF. The CDR3 nucleotides are TGTGCCAGCTCACCGGGAGAGGACTATGGCTACACCTTC.

The V gene is TRBV7-2, the J gene TRBJ2-3, with unresolved D. The germline V gene encodes CDR1 SGHTA and CDR2 FQGNSA. The CDR3 has 16 residues. V shed 3 bases and J shed 0 bases, with 13 bases lying between them. CDR3 coding DNA: TGTGCCAGCAGCTTGGTATCGGTACTCAGCACAGATACGCAGTATTTT. Its translation: CASSLVSVLSTDTQYF.

There are a few counts of this clone. The CDR3 loop is CAISDGQGGREKLFF. The DNA for the CDR3 is TGTGCCATCAGTGACGGACAGGGGGGTAGGGAAAAACTGTTTTTT. V is TRBV10-3 and J is TRBJ1-4, with TRBD1 matching 10 bases. V gave up 3 bases and J gave up 8 bases; unmatched junction bases: 6. Germline lookup yields CDR1 ENHRY and CDR2 SYGVKD. CDR3 size: 15 residues.

This clone has a single count. The V gene is TRBV28, the J gene TRBJ1-4; maybe TRBD1 (6 bases). The CDR3 totals 17 residues. Trimming took 6 bases from V and 4 from J, leaving 21 bases between them. Germline CDR1 and CDR2: MDHEN and SYDVKM. The CDR3 DNA follows: TGTGCCAGCAGATCGGGGGGCAAAGGACAGAATAATGAAAAACTGTTTTTT. Amino acid sequence: CASRSGGKGQNNEKLFF.

This clone was seen more than once but under ten times. The genes are TRBV18 and TRBJ1-4, with D perhaps TRBD1 (6 bases). Germline CDR1 reads KGHSH; CDR2 reads LQKENI. The V end was cut by 3 bases, the J end by 7 bases, with 12 bases between. The CDR3 is made up of 14 amino acids. The CDR3 nucleotides are TGTGCCAGCTCACCGGACAGAGTAGTTGAAAAACTGTTTTTT. Protein: CASSPDRVVEKLFF.

The rearrangement links TRBV6-5 to TRBJ1-2; 9 bases line up with TRBD1. The CDR3 spans 16 residues. The germline gives CDR1 MNHEY, CDR2 SVGAGI. The V gene end was trimmed by 0 bases and the J gene end by 4 bases; junction bases not matched to a gene: 6. This CDR3 reads CASSYSGTGQSYGYTF. The CDR3 region has the DNA TGTGCCAGCAGTTACTCAGGGACAGGGCAGAGCTATGGCTACACCTTC.

The V call is TRBV2, the J call TRBJ2-7, with D possibly being TRBD1 (5 bases). Germline assignment: CDR1 SNHLY and CDR2 FYNNEI. CDR3 length equals 13 residues. Deletions cut 5 bases from V and 1 base from J, with 9 bases between. The CDR3: CASSYQGSYEQYF. The CDR3 nucleotides read TGTGCCAGCAGTTACCAGGGATCCTACGAGCAGTACTTC.

The chain is built from TRBV5-1 and TRBJ2-1; TRBD1 aligns across 8 bases. CDR3 length equals 15 residues. V shed 1 base, J shed 1 base, and the junction held 1 base outside the gene matches. CDR1 and CDR2 (germline): SGHRS, YFSETQ. The CDR3 nucleotides are TGCGCCAGCAGCTTGCGGGACAGGTCCTACAATGAGCAGTTCTTC. It translates to CASSLRDRSYNEQFF.

The rearrangement uses TRBV10-1 and TRBJ2-5; D ambiguous. The end of the DNA fits TRBJ2-7 better, so the J call may be wrong. The CDR3 is 15 amino acids. The V gene's germline CDR1 is WNHNN and CDR2 SYGVQD (reference sequence). The CDR3 reads CASRLQTSWLHEQYF. The CDR3 DNA reads TGCGCCAGCAGGTTACAGACCTCCTGGCTCCACGAGCAGTACTTC.

As to this clone: The junction departs from the called germline gene at one end, perhaps through a read error. The CDR3 DNA reads as TGCGCCAGCAGCAAGGAGGGAGGGAACGCTGAAGCTTTCTTT. It translates to CASSKEGGNAEAFF. The V gene is TRBV5-1, the J gene TRBJ1-1; D is ambiguous. The CDR3 has 14 amino acids. CDR1 is SGHRS, CDR2 YFSETQ, per germline.

V and J are TRBV2 and TRBJ2-7, with TRBD1 matching 10 bases. V lost 6 bases, J lost 5 bases, and 7 bases stayed unmatched. Germline lookup yields CDR1 SNHLY and CDR2 FYNNEI. The CDR3 covers 14 residues. CDR3 sequence reads: CASSRDRGLNEQYF. CDR3 in DNA: TGTGCCAGCAGCCGGGACAGGGGTCTAAACGAGCAGTACTTC.

V gene TRBV5-6 combines with J gene TRBJ1-5, with D possibly being TRBD1 (5 bases). Trimming left V 0 bases short and J 4 bases short, with 11 bases between. This CDR3 has 15 residues. Germline V lookup: CDR1 SGHDT, CDR2 YYEEEE. The CDR3: CASSLGGVGNQPQHF. In DNA form, the CDR3 reads TGTGCCAGCAGCTTGGGGGGGGTCGGTAATCAGCCCCAGCATTTT.

The gene calls are TRBV13 and TRBJ1-6; tentatively, D is TRBD1 (5 bases). This CDR3 contains 16 residues. Germline lookup yields CDR1 PRHDT and CDR2 FYEKMQ (reference sequence). Trimming took 4 bases from V and 7 from J, leaving 17 bases between them. In DNA form, the CDR3 reads TGTGCCAGCAGCTCACGTCGACAGATTATAAATTCACCCCTCCACTTT. Amino acids: CASSSRRQIINSPLHF.

V and J are TRBV5-6 and TRBJ2-1; possibly TRBD1 for D (6 bases). Germline values: CDR1 SGHDT, CDR2 YYEEEE. Trimming stripped 5 bases from V and 1 base from J, with 10 bases between. This CDR3 spans 14 amino acids. The CDR3 nucleotides are TGTGCCAGCAGTTTACAGGGTTCCTACAATGAGCAGTTCTTC. Its protein product is CASSLQGSYNEQFF.

This chain joins TRBV6-1 and TRBJ1-1; 10 positions agree with TRBD1. The CDR3 is made up of 13 amino acids. The germline V gene encodes CDR1 MNHNS and CDR2 SASEGT. Losses at the gene ends were 11 bases for V and 4 bases for J; bases not matched to a gene: 7. CDR3 amino acids: CAGRGQGGTEAFF. The CDR3 DNA reads TGTGCCGGACGCGGACAGGGGGGCACTGAAGCTTTCTTT.

The chain uses TRBV27 and TRBJ2-3, with TRBD2 as a possible D gene (6 bases). Deletions cut 2 bases from V and 10 bases from J, with 16 bases between. The germline V gene encodes CDR1 MNHEY and CDR2 SMNVEV (reference sequence). CDR3 size: 14 residues. The DNA of the CDR3 is TGTGCCAGCAGTTTAAGGAGGGCCGAGGGATCGCAGTATTTT. Protein: CASSLRRAEGSQYF.

J is TRBJ2-7 and V is TRBV5-1, with D maybe TRBD2 (7 bases). The CDR3 extends over 15 amino acids. Germline V gene data show CDR1 as SGHRS and CDR2 as YFSETQ. V lost 0 bases and J lost 6, with 16 bases in between. The CDR3 is CASSLGHRGGGEQYF. The CDR3 bases are TGCGCCAGCAGCTTGGGCCATCGAGGGGGGGGCGAGCAGTACTTC.

The rearrangement links TRBV6-1 to TRBJ2-7, with D possibly being TRBD1 (6 bases). The CDR3 has 15 residues. V gave up 4 bases and J gave up 1 base, with 14 bases separating them. From germline, CDR1 is MNHNS and CDR2 SASEGT. The CDR3 is CASSAEGRGSYEQYF. The CDR3, as DNA: TGTGCCAGCAGTGCAGAGGGAAGGGGGTCCTACGAGCAGTACTTC.

This chain connects TRBV4-2 to TRBJ1-5; 7 bases match TRBD1. The CDR3 sequence is 15 residues long. From germline, CDR1 is LGHNA and CDR2 YNFKEQ. J lost 3 bases, V lost 2 bases, and 4 bases had no gene match. The CDR3 DNA sequence: TGTGCCAGCAGCCAACGGGACAGTGACAATCAGCCCCAGCATTTT. Residues: CASSQRDSDNQPQHF.